One and the same sample provided the 15 T cell receptor beta chains below, sequenced in a study of blood T cell repertoires in COVID-19. Data came from immunoSEQ multiplex PCR; TCRdb stores just in-frame clones and leaves some out. This sample yields 95,000 to 150,000 clones, of which around 90% are seen a single time; more than 3% belongs to the top ten. Sequencing was done on a sample of peripheral blood. Receptors originate from a woman in her sixties with COVID-19, enrolled during active disease.

V is TRBV27 and J is TRBJ1-2, with 8 positions matching TRBD1. CDR3 length: 12 residues. CDR1 and CDR2 from the germline V gene are MNHEY and SMNVEV (reference sequence). The J segment lost 6 bases and the V segment lost 8 bases, leaving 5 bases of the junction unmatched. This chain's CDR3 is CASRTGLDGYTF. DNA for the CDR3: TGTGCCAGCCGGACAGGGCTCGATGGCTACACCTTC.

The chain joins TRBV7-9 to TRBJ2-7; 14 bases align to TRBD2. The CDR3 spans 16 residues. CDR1 is SEHNR, CDR2 FQNEAQ, per germline (reference sequence). V lost 5 bases to trimming and J lost 4 bases; unmatched junction nucleotides: 7. The CDR3 nucleotides read TGTGCCAGCAGCACAAGACTAGCGGGGGGGAATTACGAGCAGTACTTC. It specifies CASSTRLAGGNYEQYF.

The rearrangement uses TRBV6-5 and TRBJ1-5; 8 bases line up with TRBD1. The germline CDR1 and CDR2 sequences are MNHEY and SVGAGI. V dropped 10 bases and J dropped 5; count of bases not matched to a gene: 4. This CDR3 contains 12 residues. This CDR3 is CATGQGDQPQHF. The CDR3, as DNA: TGTGCCACCGGACAGGGCGATCAGCCCCAGCATTTT.

The CDR3 here is CASSLAKQGAPYEQYF. The CDR3 bases are TGTGCCAGCAGCTTAGCCAAACAGGGGGCCCCCTACGAGCAGTACTTC. The chain joins TRBV7-9 to TRBJ2-7; 9 bases agree with TRBD1. With V trimmed by 0 bases and J by 2 bases, 5 bases remained unmatched. CDR1 and CDR2 from the germline V gene are SEHNR and FQNEAQ (reference sequence). The CDR3 consists of 16 residues.

The chain links TRBV7-2 to TRBJ2-5; TRBD2 aligns across 15 bases. The CDR3 covers 16 residues. Germline V CDR1 and CDR2: SGHTA, FQGNSA. The trim removed 5 bases at V and 4 bases at J, leaving 5 bases unmatched. CDR3: CASSAGLAGGRETQYF. In DNA form, the CDR3 reads TGTGCCAGCAGCGCGGGACTAGCGGGGGGACGAGAGACCCAGTACTTC.

CDR3 nucleotides: TGTGCCAGCAGTGGACGAAGATTGGAGCCCGGGACTAGCCGATTAGATACGCAGTATTTT. This translates into CASSGRRLEPGTSRLDTQYF. This chain uses TRBV6-1 with TRBJ2-3; 9 positions match TRBD2. The junction had 22 bases not matched to a gene; V was cut back by 4 bases and J by 5 bases. Germline CDR1 reads MNHNS; CDR2 reads SASEGT. The CDR3 totals 20 residues.

The chain's CDR3 is CASSPSTGGQETQYF. The DNA for the CDR3 is TGTGCCAGCTCACCAAGTACGGGGGGCCAAGAGACCCAGTACTTC. The V gene is TRBV18, the J gene TRBJ2-5, with 7 bases that match TRBD2. V trimming: 2 bases; J trimming: 1 base; junction bases outside the gene matches: 4. The V gene's germline CDR1 is KGHSH and CDR2 LQKENI. CDR3 length: 15 amino acids.

The V gene is TRBV25-1, the J gene TRBJ1-6, with a possible D match to TRBD1 (5 bases). The V gene lost 6 bases and the J gene lost 12 bases, with 18 bases spanning the gap. Germline V gene lookup returns CDR1 MGHDK and CDR2 SYGVNS. This CDR3 region has 14 residues. CDR3 sequence reads: CASREQGASLPLHF. The CDR3 DNA sequence: TGTGCCAGCAGAGAGCAGGGCGCATCGTTACCCCTCCACTTT.

The chain links TRBV5-1 to TRBJ2-7; possibly TRBD1 for D (5 bases). The germline CDR1 and CDR2 sequences are SGHRS and YFSETQ. V lost 3 bases, J lost 5 bases, and 12 bases lay in between. The CDR3 runs to 13 residues. CDR3 sequence reads: CASSSFDRNEQYF. CDR3 nucleotides: TGCGCCAGCAGCTCCTTCGACAGAAACGAGCAGTACTTC.

This chain joins TRBV5-8 and TRBJ1-2; possible D gene TRBD1, 6 bases. The CDR3 length is 13 residues. CDR1 is SGHTS and CDR2 is YDEGEE in the germline V gene. V was trimmed by 4 bases and J by 5 bases, leaving 12 bases between them. The CDR3 DNA follows: TGTGCCAGCAGCCTGGACAGCTCTTATGGCTACACCTTC. Protein sequence: CASSLDSSYGYTF.

V gene TRBV6-6 combines with J gene TRBJ1-1; 7 bases fit TRBD1. CDR1 is MNHNY and CDR2 is SVGAGI in the germline V gene (reference sequence). V was pared by 6 bases and J by 3 bases, with 4 bases of the junction left unmatched. This CDR3 is built from 13 residues. CDR3 DNA sequence: TGTGCCAGCAGATCCAGGGGGTACACTGAAGCTTTCTTT. Protein sequence: CASRSRGYTEAFF.

The table lists this clone with a few counts. The chain recombines TRBV29-1 with TRBJ2-7, with 8 bases aligning to TRBD2. This CDR3 comprises 12 residues. CDR1 and CDR2 from the germline V gene are SQVTM and ANQGSEA. V lost 7 bases and J lost 3; bases outside the gene matches: 5. The CDR3, as DNA: TGCAGCGCGTCTAGCGGGCTCTACGAGCAGTACTTC. This translates into CSASSGLYEQYF.

V gene TRBV29-1 combines with J gene TRBJ2-1; 9 nucleotides line up with TRBD2. The V segment lost 1 base and the J segment 4 bases; nucleotides outside the gene matches: 11. This CDR3 is built from 17 residues. The germline CDR1 and CDR2 sequences are SQVTM and ANQGSEA. The CDR3, as DNA: TGCAGCGTTGAAGCAGCGGGGGGCCCTTTCCTGTACAATGAGCAGTTCTTC. This translates into CSVEAAGGPFLYNEQFF.

The rearrangement joins TRBV3-1 (or the pseudogene TRBV3-2) to TRBJ1-5; D not certain. CDR3 size: 13 residues. Germline V gene sequence: CDR1 LGHDT, CDR2 YNNKEL (reference sequence). Trimming left V 0 bases short and J 7 bases short, with 7 bases between. Written as DNA, the CDR3 is TGTGCCAGCAGCCAAGATCGGGTACAGCCCCAGCATTTT. Residues: CASSQDRVQPQHF.

This clone appeared a single time. The J gene is TRBJ1-5, the V gene TRBV2; D perhaps matches TRBD1 (5 bases). CDR1 is SNHLY, CDR2 FYNNEI, per germline. The CDR3 runs 11 residues. V lost 3 bases and J lost 12, with 9 bases in between. DNA for the CDR3: TGTGCCAGCAGTGAGATGGGGCTCCAGCATTTT. Amino acid sequence: CASSEMGLQHF.